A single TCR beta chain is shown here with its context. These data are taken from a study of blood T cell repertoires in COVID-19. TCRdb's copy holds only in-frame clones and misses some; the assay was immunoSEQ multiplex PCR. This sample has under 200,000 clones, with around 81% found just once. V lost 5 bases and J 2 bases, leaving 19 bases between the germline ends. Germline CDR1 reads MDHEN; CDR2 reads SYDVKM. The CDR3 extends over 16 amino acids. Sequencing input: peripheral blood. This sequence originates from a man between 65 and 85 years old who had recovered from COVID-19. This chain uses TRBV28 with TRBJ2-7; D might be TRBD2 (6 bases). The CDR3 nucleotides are TGTGCCAGCAGTGCGGGGACCTCCGAGCGACCCTACGAGCAGTACTTC. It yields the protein CASSAGTSERPYEQYF.